One sample yielded the 15 T cell receptor beta chains listed below, sequenced in a study of T cells in Graves' hyperthyroidism and ophthalmopathy. From RNA transcripts, TCR beta CDR3 regions were amplified. An initial round of RT-PCR targeting the TCR CDR3 relied on the HTBI primer set. TCRdb redid the calling of the multiplex PCR reads with MiXCR, one entry per CDR3 protein. This table holds around 720,000 distinct CDR3 sequences, roughly 32% found once. The sequenced sample consisted of blood. These TCRs come from a woman aged 40 to 49 with Graves' hyperthyroidism.

The chain carries TRBV9 and TRBJ2-7; 7 bases agree with TRBD1. This CDR3 comprises 14 residues. Germline trimming cut 0 bases from V and 3 bases from J; bases unmatched to any gene: 3. Germline V gene lookup returns CDR1 SGDLS and CDR2 YYNGEE. The CDR3 nucleotides read TGTGCCAGCAGCGTAGGGACAGGCGACTACGAGCAGTACTTC. Protein sequence: CASSVGTGDYEQYF.

The chain links TRBV7-9 to TRBJ1-5; 9 positions agree with TRBD1. The CDR3 consists of 15 residues. Germline lookup yields CDR1 SEHNR and CDR2 FQNEAQ (reference sequence). Trimming cost V 5 bases and J 3 bases; bases outside gene matches: 5. The chain's CDR3 is CASSRGTGINQPQHF. The CDR3 DNA is TGTGCCAGCAGCCGTGGGACAGGGATCAATCAGCCCCAGCATTTT.

Many counts were recorded for this clonotype. This sequence joins TRBV12-3 or TRBV12-4 and TRBJ1-2, with D perhaps TRBD1 (6 bases). Deletions cut 6 bases from V and 3 bases from J, with 14 bases between. The CDR3 covers 14 residues. CDR3 sequence reads: CASRAGALDYGYTF. The CDR3 nucleotides are TGTGCCAGCAGAGCGGGGGCGTTGGACTATGGCTACACCTTC.

The chain has TRBV4-3 and TRBJ2-7; 8 bases match TRBD1. Per germline, CDR1 LGHNA and CDR2 YSLEER. CDR3 size: 16 residues. The V segment lost 2 bases and the J segment 3 bases; nucleotides outside the gene matches: 9. The CDR3 sequence is CASSQRPTGTGYEQYF. CDR3 nucleotide sequence: TGCGCCAGCAGCCAACGGCCGACTGGGACAGGCTACGAGCAGTACTTC.

The V call is TRBV11-3, the J call TRBJ2-2, with a weak D call TRBD2 (5 bases). Germline-derived CDR1 and CDR2 are SGHNT and YENEEA. There are 16 residues in the CDR3. Trimming removed 2 bases at V and 0 bases at J, with 10 bases between. The DNA of the CDR3 is TGTGCCAGCAGCTTACGGGGAGCCTCGAACACCGGGGAGCTGTTTTTT. It encodes CASSLRGASNTGELFF.

This clonotype has more than one count but fewer than ten. This sequence joins TRBV29-1 and TRBJ2-5, with D perhaps TRBD1 (6 bases). Germline assignment: CDR1 SQVTM and CDR2 ANQGSEA. The CDR3 spans 13 residues. V lost 1 base and J 2 bases, leaving 8 bases between the germline ends. The CDR3 bases are TGCAGCGTTGAAGGGGACATGCAAGAGACCCAGTACTTC. This translates into CSVEGDMQETQYF.

The genes are TRBV7-3 and TRBJ2-5, with 8 bases lining up with TRBD1. With the DNA end fitting TRBJ2-1 better, the J assignment may be wrong. Germline V CDR1 and CDR2: SGHTA, FQGTGA. CDR3 length: 15 amino acids. As DNA, the CDR3 is TGTGCCAGCAGCCCACAGCAGGGGGCGCTGAATGAGCAGTTCTTC. As protein: CASSPQQGALNEQFF.

The rearrangement joins TRBV6-4 to TRBJ2-7, with 9 bases fitting TRBD1. Germline V gives CDR1 MRHNA, CDR2 SNTAGT. Trimming took 6 bases from V and 5 from J; bases not matched to a gene: 5. The CDR3 spans 13 residues. CDR3 in amino acids: CASRDRGSHEQYF. The CDR3, as DNA: TGTGCCAGCAGGGACAGGGGTTCCCACGAGCAGTACTTC.

The table lists this clonotype with many counts. The rearrangement uses TRBV2 and TRBJ2-6; TRBD1 might be the D (6 bases). The germline V and J ends were trimmed by 6 bases and 1 base, with 10 bases remaining between them. The germline V gene encodes CDR1 SNHLY and CDR2 FYNNEI. This CDR3 comprises 15 residues. CDR3 loop: CASRAQGSGANVLTF. Here the CDR3 DNA reads TGTGCCAGCAGAGCCCAGGGGTCTGGGGCCAACGTCCTGACTTTC.

Of note for this clonotype: Just one base apart from a much larger clone, this may be a read error. The chain couples TRBV6-1 to TRBJ1-5; TRBD1 is a possible D gene (6 bases). Trimming pared 9 bases from V and 7 bases from J, leaving 19 bases between. The germline CDR1 and CDR2 sequences are MNHNS and SASEGT. The CDR3 is 14 residues long. CDR3 nucleotides: TGTGCCAGTTTTGAACAGGGTAGGAGACAGCCCCAGCATTTT. This sequence encodes CASFEQGRRQPQHF.

This clonotype was found many times. The chain is built from TRBV12-5 and TRBJ1-1; D is uncertain. This CDR3 spans 11 amino acids. V was clipped by 7 bases and J by 7 bases, with 10 bases between them. In germline, CDR1 is LGHNT, CDR2 FRNRAP. The CDR3 DNA reads TGTGCTAGTGCAAGGACGGGTGAAGCTTTCTTT. This translates into CASARTGEAFF. Combining the CDR3 with reference TRBV12-5 and TRBJ1-1 gives the whole variable domain DARVTQTPRHKVTEMGQEVTMRCQPILGHNTVFWYRQTMMQGLELLAYFRNRAPLDDSGMPKDRFSAEMPDATLATLKIQPSEPRDSAVYFCASARTGEAFFGQGTRLTVV.

This clonotype was counted only a few times. J is TRBJ1-1 and V is TRBV5-6; D gene uncertain. Trimming took off 2 bases at V and 4 bases at J, with 9 bases between the two ends. CDR3 length: 13 amino acids. The germline V gene has CDR1 SGHDT and CDR2 YYEEEE. The CDR3 sequence: CASSFSASTEAFF. DNA for the CDR3: TGTGCCAGCAGCTTTTCAGCGAGCACTGAAGCTTTCTTT.

This clonotype turned up a few times. The V call is TRBV2, the J call TRBJ1-3; D ambiguous. V gave up 6 bases and J gave up 4 bases, with 22 bases separating them. The CDR3 is 17 residues long. Germline V lookup: CDR1 SNHLY, CDR2 FYNNEI. CDR3 in DNA: TGTGCCAGCAGCGACCCGGAGGGTTGGGGTTCAGGAAACACCATATATTTT. This sequence encodes CASSDPEGWGSGNTIYF.

The gene calls are TRBV10-3 and TRBJ1-6; the match to TRBD1 covers 8 bases. Germline V gene data show CDR1 as ENHRY and CDR2 as SYGVKD. The CDR3 has 15 amino acids. Trimming at V came to 4 bases and at J to 8 bases, leaving 7 bases not matched to a gene. The CDR3, as DNA: TGTGCCATCAGTGTGGCACAGGGGGGGGATTCACCCCTCCACTTT. Translation: CAISVAQGGDSPLHF.

V is TRBV7-2 and J is TRBJ2-7; TRBD1 agrees at 9 bases. Germline V CDR1 and CDR2: SGHTA, FQGNSA. V trimming: 6 bases; J trimming: 3 bases; junction bases outside the gene matches: 9. CDR3 length: 15 amino acids. The DNA of the CDR3 is TGTGCCAGCAGTATTGGGGACAGGGAAATCTACGAGCAGTACTTC. Amino acids: CASSIGDREIYEQYF.